Below, 30 T cell receptor beta chains from the same sample are listed, as sequenced in a study of T-cell reconstitution after alpha-beta-depleted transplantation in children. Unique molecular identifiers were incorporated during preparation of the TCRbeta library. TCRdb recomputed calls from the PCR reads with MiXCR, one row per CDR3 protein. The data show about 500,000 distinct CDR3 sequences, less than 35% seen once. The sample in question was PBMCs from the stem cell graft donor, obtained from the stem cell graft. The receptors were gathered from a human donor who donated a stem cell graft to a child with aplastic anemia.

The CDR3 region has the DNA TGTGCCAGCAGCCTCGGACTAGCGGAGTCCTACGAGCAGTACGTC. This sequence encodes CASSLGLAESYEQYV. The chain uses TRBV12-3 or TRBV12-4 and TRBJ2-7, with 10 positions matching TRBD2. V shed 6 bases, J shed 1 base, and the junction held 6 bases outside the gene matches. The CDR3 runs 15 residues.

The chain recombines TRBV3-1 with TRBJ2-7, with 7 bases fitting TRBD2. V was clipped by 4 bases and J by 5 bases; unmatched bases: 11. The CDR3 extends over 15 amino acids. CDR1 is LGHDT, CDR2 YNNKEL, per germline (reference sequence). This CDR3 is CASSPSEAGVDEQYF. For the CDR3, the DNA is TGTGCCAGCAGCCCCTCAGAGGCGGGAGTCGACGAGCAGTACTTC.

The DNA of the CDR3 is TGCAGTGCTAGAGGAGCAAGCGGGAAGTACGCGCGGTATTTT. Its protein product is CSARGASGKYARYF. V is TRBV20-1 and J is TRBJ2-3; 7 nucleotides align to TRBD2. V trimming: 1 base; J trimming: 14 bases; junction bases outside the gene matches: 15. The CDR3 has 14 amino acids. Per the germline V gene, CDR1 is DFQATT and CDR2 is SNEGSKA (reference sequence).

This clonotype was counted between two and nine times. This chain connects TRBV11-3 to TRBJ2-3, with 7 bases that match TRBD1. In germline, CDR1 is SGHNT, CDR2 YENEEA. V shed 5 bases, J shed 2 bases, and the junction held 7 bases outside the gene matches. This CDR3 comprises 15 residues. This chain's CDR3 is CASSKRDRPTDTQYF. The CDR3 DNA follows: TGTGCCAGCAGCAAACGGGACAGACCCACAGATACGCAGTATTTT.

This clonotype has only a few counts. The chain uses TRBV20-1 and TRBJ2-4; D gene unclear. V lost 6 bases to trimming and J lost 2 bases, with 11 bases between them. The CDR3 runs 13 residues. Per germline, CDR1 DFQATT and CDR2 SNEGSKA (reference sequence). The CDR3, as DNA: TGCAGTGCGTCGGATGGGACCAAAAACATTCAGTACTTC. This encodes CSASDGTKNIQYF.

This clonotype has just a few counts. This chain connects TRBV20-1 to TRBJ2-1; D is tentatively TRBD1 or TRBD2 (5 bases each). V lost 6 bases and J lost 9, with 18 bases in between. CDR3 length: 13 residues. From germline, CDR1 is DFQATT and CDR2 SNEGSKA (reference sequence). The CDR3 is CSARGGVSSEQFF. The CDR3 nucleotides are TGCAGTGCGCGTGGGGGAGTTTCGAGTGAGCAGTTCTTC.

This clonotype was counted ten times or more. The genes are TRBV20-1 and TRBJ2-5; TRBD1 aligns across 8 bases. Losses at the gene ends were 4 bases for V and 5 bases for J; bases not matched to a gene: 9. The CDR3 length is 14 residues. Germline CDR1 and CDR2: DFQATT and SNEGSKA (reference sequence). CDR3 sequence: CSAKTGEDAETQYF. The CDR3 nucleotides are TGCAGTGCTAAGACAGGGGAGGATGCGGAGACCCAGTACTTC.

This rearrangement joins TRBV19 to TRBJ1-2; D is uncertain. This CDR3 contains 14 residues. Per germline, CDR1 LNHDA and CDR2 SQIVND (reference sequence). The V gene lost 7 bases and the J gene lost 2 bases, with 14 bases spanning the gap. This CDR3 reads CASTDSAANYGYTF. CDR3 sequence (DNA): TGTGCCAGTACGGACTCTGCAGCCAACTATGGCTACACCTTC.

The chain couples TRBV7-6 to TRBJ2-2, with unresolved D. V gave up 3 bases and J gave up 6 bases, with 11 bases separating them. The CDR3 loop spans 14 amino acids. CDR1 is SGHVS, CDR2 FNYEAQ, per germline. CDR3 sequence (DNA): TGTGCCAGCAGCTTTACCACAGAGTCCGGGGAGCTGTTTTTT. It translates to CASSFTTESGELFF.

This clonotype was seen a few times. The V and J genes are TRBV30 and TRBJ1-3, with D perhaps TRBD1 (5 bases). The ends were cut back, 8 bases at V and 0 bases at J, with 11 bases in the middle. The CDR3 has 13 amino acids. From germline, CDR1 is GTSNPN and CDR2 SVGIG (reference sequence). As DNA, the CDR3 is TGTGCCGGGTGGGACGACTCTGGAAACACCATATATTTT. Translating gives CAGWDDSGNTIYF.

This clonotype came up a few times. V and J are TRBV5-1 and TRBJ2-5, with TRBD2 identical over 12 bases. Germline V gives CDR1 SGHRS, CDR2 YFSETQ. This CDR3 has 17 amino acids. V trimming: 4 bases; J trimming: 4 bases; junction bases outside the gene matches: 11. The CDR3 sequence is CASSLGRTSGMSETQYF. DNA for the CDR3: TGCGCCAGCAGCCTAGGTCGGACTAGCGGGATGTCAGAGACCCAGTACTTC.

A single count supports this clonotype. This chain connects TRBV20-1 to TRBJ1-2; D is perhaps TRBD1 (5 bases). The CDR3 is 12 residues long. V lost 8 bases and J lost 4, with 14 bases in between. Germline V CDR1 and CDR2: DFQATT, SNEGSKA (reference sequence). The DNA of the CDR3 is TGCAGTCTGGTGGGGGGTTTCTATGGCTACACCTTC. As protein: CSLVGGFYGYTF.

The chain is built from TRBV28 and TRBJ2-7, with no clear D. Looked up from germline, CDR1 is MDHEN and CDR2 is SYDVKM. The CDR3 has 14 residues. V was shortened by 10 bases and J by 0 bases, with 16 bases between the two germline ends. The CDR3 nucleotides read TGTGCCACCCTCGGCCGCGTTCTCTCCTACGAGCAGTACTTC. Its protein is CATLGRVLSYEQYF.

This clonotype was seen a handful of times. The V gene is TRBV6-2 or TRBV6-3, the J gene TRBJ2-7; D ambiguous. V lost 8 bases and J 5 bases, leaving 13 bases between the germline ends. The CDR3 sequence is 12 residues long. Germline lookup yields CDR1 MNHEY and CDR2 SVGEGT. This CDR3 reads CASRYRSDEQYF. The CDR3 nucleotides are TGTGCCAGCCGCTACCGGAGCGACGAGCAGTACTTC.

The chain employs TRBV7-2 and TRBJ2-3, with 8 bases lining up with TRBD1. Losses at the gene ends were 1 base for V and 4 bases for J; bases not matched to a gene: 7. This CDR3 spans 16 amino acids. The V gene's germline CDR1 is SGHTA and CDR2 FQGNSA. The CDR3 bases are TGTGCCAGCAGCTTAGGGGGCAGGGGGCGGGCAGATACGCAGTATTTT. Amino acid sequence: CASSLGGRGRADTQYF.

This clonotype was observed a few times. V gene TRBV15 combines with J gene TRBJ1-1; D might be TRBD1 (5 bases). The CDR3 consists of 14 residues. V was clipped by 5 bases and J by 7 bases, with 17 bases between them. Germline V gene data show CDR1 as LNHNV and CDR2 as YYDKDF (reference sequence). Here the CDR3 DNA reads TGTGCCACCAGCGAACTTCAGGGAGTCAGTGAAGCTTTCTTT. Its translation: CATSELQGVSEAFF.

The chain couples TRBV28 to TRBJ2-1, with a possible D match to TRBD1 (6 bases). CDR1 is MDHEN and CDR2 is SYDVKM in the germline V gene. The CDR3 is 13 residues long. The V end lost 5 bases, the J end lost 12 bases, and 17 bases lay between the germline ends. The CDR3 protein is CASSRTQDRWQFF. CDR3 bases: TGTGCCAGCAGTCGGACGCAAGACAGGTGGCAGTTCTTC.

This clonotype was seen a handful of times. The rearrangement joins TRBV7-3 to TRBJ2-2; 7 bases fit TRBD2. This CDR3 has 15 amino acids. Trimming took 8 bases from V and 4 from J; bases not matched to a gene: 10. From germline, CDR1 is SGHTA and CDR2 FQGTGA. The CDR3 DNA reads TGTGCCAGCGCAAGGGACTATCCGCTCACCGGGGAGCTGTTTTTT. Its translation: CASARDYPLTGELFF.

This chain connects TRBV7-9 to TRBJ1-3; D is uncertain. Trimming took 3 bases from V and 1 from J, leaving 13 bases between them. This CDR3 region has 16 residues. Germline values: CDR1 SEHNR, CDR2 FQNEAQ (reference sequence). The CDR3: CASSFINLASGNTIYF. The CDR3 region has the DNA TGTGCCAGCAGCTTTATAAATCTGGCGTCTGGAAACACCATATATTTT.

This clonotype has only a few counts. J is TRBJ1-2 and V is TRBV7-9, with 7 bases matching TRBD1. J lost 8 bases, V lost 3 bases, and 9 bases had no gene match. The CDR3 sequence is 14 residues long. Looked up from germline, CDR1 is SEHNR and CDR2 is FQNEAQ (reference sequence). DNA of the CDR3: TGTGCCAGCAGCTTGGCGCAACAGGGGTACGGCTACACCTTC. Amino acids: CASSLAQQGYGYTF.

This rearrangement joins TRBV11-1 to TRBJ2-1; 8 positions agree with TRBD1. With 4 bases clipped from V and 6 bases from J, the junction kept 8 bases outside the gene matches. CDR3 length equals 15 residues. Germline CDR1 is SGHAT and CDR2 is FQDESV (reference sequence). Here the CDR3 DNA reads TGTGCCAGCAGCTCGACAGGGACAGGATTCAATGAGCAGTTCTTC. Its translation: CASSSTGTGFNEQFF.

This chain uses TRBV20-1 with TRBJ2-3; D is uncertain. Per the germline V gene, CDR1 is DFQATT and CDR2 is SNEGSKA (reference sequence). V lost 4 bases to trimming and J lost 1 base, with 9 bases between them. The length of the CDR3 is 13 residues. The CDR3 nucleotides read TGCAGTGCTATTGAGACCCGCACAGATACGCAGTATTTT. Protein product: CSAIETRTDTQYF.

This sequence joins TRBV2 and TRBJ2-3; TRBD2 agrees at 7 bases. The V gene's germline CDR1 is SNHLY and CDR2 FYNNEI. This CDR3 comprises 14 residues. J gave up 1 base and V 4 bases, and 2 bases lay outside the gene matches. CDR3 DNA: TGTGCCAGCAGTGTTACTAGCGGCACAGATACGCAGTATTTT. Translated: CASSVTSGTDTQYF.

The V and J genes are TRBV5-1 and TRBJ1-2; D is possibly TRBD1 (5 bases). The CDR3 contains 13 residues. Trimming removed 0 bases at V and 8 bases at J, with 11 bases between. Germline lookup yields CDR1 SGHRS and CDR2 YFSETQ. The CDR3 coding sequence is TGCGCCAGCAGCTTGGGTTGGGGGAGCGGCTACACCTTC. This translates into CASSLGWGSGYTF.

The chain joins TRBV11-3 to TRBJ1-1; D is undetermined. Germline V gives CDR1 SGHNT, CDR2 YENEEA. This CDR3 contains 14 residues. The V end was cut by 8 bases, the J end by 1 base, with 14 bases between. The CDR3 protein is CASQDPRPNTEAFF. In nucleotides, the CDR3 is TGTGCCAGCCAGGATCCACGACCGAACACTGAAGCTTTCTTT.

This clonotype appeared a few times. The V call is TRBV6-1, the J call TRBJ2-7; 7 nucleotides match TRBD1. Germline values: CDR1 MNHNS, CDR2 SASEGT. This CDR3 comprises 15 residues. J lost 4 bases, V lost 6 bases, and 12 bases had no gene match. In nucleotides, the CDR3 is TGTGCCAGCAGATCGACAGGGTTTGAGAAGTACGAGCAGTACGTC. It codes for CASRSTGFEKYEQYV.

This clonotype has just a few counts. This CDR3 is CASSQGAGGFNEQFF. The CDR3, as DNA: TGCGCCAGCAGCCAAGGAGCGGGAGGGTTCAATGAGCAGTTCTTC. The chain joins TRBV4-3 to TRBJ2-1, with TRBD2 matching over 10 bases. The germline gives CDR1 LGHNA, CDR2 YSLEER. V lost 1 base, J lost 6 bases, and 3 bases stayed unmatched. The CDR3 consists of 15 residues.

The rearrangement links TRBV12-3 or TRBV12-4 to TRBJ2-1, with 9 bases aligning to TRBD1. The V gene end was trimmed by 3 bases and the J gene end by 7 bases; junction bases not matched to a gene: 4. The CDR3 is 14 residues long. This CDR3 reads CASSFPGQGNEQFF. CDR3 bases: TGTGCCAGCAGTTTTCCGGGACAGGGAAATGAGCAGTTCTTC.

The chain recombines TRBV7-9 with TRBJ1-1; D gene unclear. Looked up from germline, CDR1 is SEHNR and CDR2 is FQNEAQ (reference sequence). Trimming took 0 bases from V and 0 from J, leaving 5 bases between them. This CDR3 comprises 14 residues. The CDR3 DNA sequence: TGTGCCAGCAGCTTAGCGCTTGTGAACACTGAAGCTTTCTTT. This gives the protein CASSLALVNTEAFF.

The V and J genes are TRBV4-3 and TRBJ2-1; 11 bases match TRBD2. The V gene's germline CDR1 is LGHNA and CDR2 YSLEER. J gave up 5 bases and V 3 bases, and 6 bases lay outside the gene matches. This CDR3 has 16 residues. Here the CDR3 reads CASSQELAGGNNEQFF. In DNA form, the CDR3 reads TGCGCCAGCAGCCAGGAGCTAGCGGGAGGTAACAATGAGCAGTTCTTC.